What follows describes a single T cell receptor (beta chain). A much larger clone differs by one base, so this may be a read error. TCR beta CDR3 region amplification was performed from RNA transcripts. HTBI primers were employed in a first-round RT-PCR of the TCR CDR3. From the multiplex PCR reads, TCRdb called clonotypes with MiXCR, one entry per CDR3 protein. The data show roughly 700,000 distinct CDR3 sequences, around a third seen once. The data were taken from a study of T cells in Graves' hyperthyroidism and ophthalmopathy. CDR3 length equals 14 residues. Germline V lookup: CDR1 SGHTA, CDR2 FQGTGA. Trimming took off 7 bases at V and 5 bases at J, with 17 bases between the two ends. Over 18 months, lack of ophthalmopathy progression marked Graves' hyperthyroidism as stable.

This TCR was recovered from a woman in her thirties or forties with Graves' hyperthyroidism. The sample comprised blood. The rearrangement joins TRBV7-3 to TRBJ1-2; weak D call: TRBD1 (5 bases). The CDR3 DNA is TGTGCCAGCAACTTTCAGGGCAATGGTTATGGCTACACCTTC. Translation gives CASNFQGNGYGYTF.